This T cell receptor (beta chain) was found in a study of T cells in Graves' hyperthyroidism and ophthalmopathy. Across the study: Prior to any treatment, at the point of initial diagnosis, peripheral blood was collected.

This CDR3 has 15 residues. CDR1 and CDR2 (germline): MNHNS, SASEGT. The V and J ends lost 3 bases and 1 base, in that order; junction bases with no gene match: 5. This clonotype was detected many times. Its matching antigen is unknown. Every diagnosis used clinical symptoms, serum thyroxine and TRAb, thyroid ultrasound and orbital computed tomography. Study conclusions and caveats: For ophthalmopathy, model prediction preceded onset by a median around 7 months.

Amplification of TCR beta CDR3 regions used RNA as the template. The HTBI set primed first-round TCR CDR3 RT-PCR. TCRdb reprocessed the multiplex PCR reads via MiXCR and lists one record per CDR3 protein. The table records about 570,000 distinct CDR3 sequences, about 14% of them present only once. This TCR came from a woman aged 40 to 50 with Graves' hyperthyroidism. Sequences were obtained from blood. The chain joins TRBV6-1 to TRBJ2-5; TRBD2 matches at 7 bases. The CDR3 DNA reads TGTGCCAGCAGTGACTCTAGCGGTTTCCAAGAGACCCAGTACTTC. It encodes CASSDSSGFQETQYF.